Following are 26 T cell receptor beta chains from one sample sequenced in a study of cytomegalovirus exposure and HLA in healthy donors. The PCR employed 60 Vbeta primers together with 13 Jbeta primers. Sequenced by immunoSEQ multiplex PCR; TCRdb stores in-frame clones only, minus some. This table lists some 130,000 clones. The sequencing sample was made of PBMCs. Receptors were obtained from a man younger than 30 in good health and CMV-seronegative.

V gene TRBV25-1 combines with J gene TRBJ1-4; D is unclear. V lost 3 bases and J 8 bases, leaving 19 bases between the germline ends. Germline CDR1 is MGHDK and CDR2 is SYGVNS. The CDR3 is made up of 16 amino acids. The CDR3 DNA sequence: TGTGCCAGCAGTGACTCCCAAGGGAAGCCGGGGGAAAAACTGTTTTTT. Its translation: CASSDSQGKPGEKLFF.

V and J are TRBV28 and TRBJ1-6; D unclear. The CDR3 is 16 residues long. V was pared by 1 base and J by 7 bases, with 14 bases between. Germline V gene lookup returns CDR1 MDHEN and CDR2 SYDVKM. The CDR3 protein is CASSLSIGGQNSPLHF. The CDR3 bases are TGTGCCAGCAGTTTATCGATTGGCGGCCAAAATTCACCCCTCCACTTT. Drawing the rest from reference TRBV28 and TRBJ1-6, the complete variable domain is DVKVTQSSRYLVKRTGEKVFLECVQDMDHENMFWYRQDPGLGLRLIYFSYDVKMKEKGDIPEGYSVSREKKERFSLILESASTNQTSMYLCASSLSIGGQNSPLHFGNGTRLTVT.

The chain joins TRBV4-2 to TRBJ2-3; 10 bases agree with TRBD2. V shed 3 bases and J 1 base; nucleotides not matched to a gene: 4. The CDR3 length is 16 residues. Germline loops: CDR1 LGHNA, CDR2 YNFKEQ. The CDR3 DNA reads as TGTGCCAGCAGCCAGGTGAGCGGGAGGGGCACAGATACGCAGTATTTT. Amino acid sequence: CASSQVSGRGTDTQYF.

The chain carries TRBV18 and TRBJ2-7, with TRBD1 identical over 11 bases. The CDR3 extends over 15 amino acids. Trimming cost V 2 bases and J 3 bases; bases outside gene matches: 3. Germline V lookup: CDR1 KGHSH, CDR2 LQKENI. The CDR3 coding sequence is TGTGCCAGCTCACCATCCGGGACAGGGGGCTACGAGCAGTACTTC. Encoded protein: CASSPSGTGGYEQYF.

The chain uses TRBV28 and TRBJ2-2; no definite D call. Per the germline V gene, CDR1 is MDHEN and CDR2 is SYDVKM. V dropped 3 bases and J dropped 3 bases, with 8 bases sitting between them. The CDR3 consists of 14 residues. CDR3 sequence reads: CASSLYTDTGELFF. CDR3 sequence (DNA): TGTGCCAGCAGTTTGTACACCGACACCGGGGAGCTGTTTTTT.

This chain uses TRBV10-3 with TRBJ2-7; 10 bases are shared with TRBD1. CDR1 is ENHRY and CDR2 is SYGVKD in the germline V gene. Unmatched junction bases numbered 8, after V lost 3 bases and J lost 3 bases. The CDR3 length is 16 residues. The CDR3 DNA reads TGTGCCATCAGTGAATTGGACAGGGGGGGAGACTACGAGCAGTACTTC. This sequence encodes CAISELDRGGDYEQYF.

CDR3 in amino acids: CASSQDPRGVSTDTQYF. The CDR3, as DNA: TGCGCCAGCAGCCAAGATCCGCGGGGGGTCAGCACAGATACGCAGTATTTT. The J gene is TRBJ2-3, the V gene TRBV4-3; the match to TRBD2 covers 8 bases. The germline V gene encodes CDR1 LGHNA and CDR2 YSLEER. V gave up 0 bases and J gave up 0 bases; unmatched junction bases: 5. The CDR3 covers 17 residues.

The J gene is TRBJ1-2, the V gene TRBV4-3, with D perhaps matching TRBD1 (5 bases). The length of the CDR3 is 15 residues. CDR1 and CDR2 (germline): LGHNA, YSLEER. Deletions cut 0 bases from V and 3 bases from J, with 11 bases between. The CDR3 is CASSQDNQGDYGYTF. Here the CDR3 DNA reads TGCGCCAGCAGCCAAGATAATCAGGGCGACTATGGCTACACCTTC.

The rearrangement joins TRBV15 to TRBJ2-7; TRBD1 aligns across 8 bases. From germline, CDR1 is LNHNV and CDR2 YYDKDF (reference sequence). The trim removed 3 bases at V and 2 bases at J, leaving 18 bases unmatched. The CDR3 has 19 amino acids. The CDR3 here is CATSSEGQGGPRGAYEQYF. The DNA for the CDR3 is TGTGCCACCAGCAGTGAAGGACAGGGTGGCCCTAGGGGAGCCTACGAGCAGTACTTC.

V is TRBV5-1 and J is TRBJ2-5; 7 bases align to TRBD1. The J call may not be correct, given that the DNA end is closer to TRBJ2-7. The CDR3 length is 15 residues. CDR1 is SGHRS, CDR2 YFSETQ, per germline. The CDR3 loop is CASSLGTGAPYEQYF. CDR3 sequence (DNA): TGCGCCAGCAGCTTGGGGACAGGAGCCCCCTACGAGCAGTACTTC.

This chain uses TRBV7-9 with TRBJ1-1; perhaps TRBD1 as D (6 bases). Germline loops: CDR1 SEHNR, CDR2 FQNEAQ (reference sequence). Deletions cut 5 bases from V and 0 bases from J, with 13 bases between. This CDR3 comprises 15 residues. The CDR3 coding sequence is TGTGCCAGCAGCCCACGGACAGAAATGAACACTGAAGCTTTCTTT. Translated: CASSPRTEMNTEAFF.

The chain is built from TRBV30 and TRBJ2-3; TRBD1 aligns across 11 bases. The trim removed 2 bases at V and 3 bases at J, leaving 4 bases unmatched. CDR1 and CDR2 from the germline V gene are GTSNPN and SVGIG (reference sequence). This CDR3 comprises 15 residues. The CDR3 is CAWSRGQGDTDTQYF. The CDR3 DNA sequence: TGTGCCTGGAGTAGGGGACAGGGGGATACAGATACGCAGTATTTT.

The chain links TRBV9 to TRBJ2-7; D uncertain. V lost 0 bases, J lost 4 bases, and 11 bases lay in between. The CDR3 loop spans 14 amino acids. CDR1 is SGDLS and CDR2 is YYNGEE in the germline V gene. The CDR3, as DNA: TGTGCCAGCAGCGTAGCTACGGAGAATTACGAGCAGTACTTC. Translated: CASSVATENYEQYF. Based on the CDR3 plus reference TRBV9 and TRBJ2-7, the full variable domain is DSGVTQTPKHLITATGQRVTLRCSPRSGDLSVYWYQQSLDQGLQFLIQYYNGEERAKGNILERFSAQQFPDLHSELNLSSLELGDSALYFCASSVATENYEQYFGPGTRLTVT.

V gene TRBV18 combines with J gene TRBJ2-7; 10 nucleotides agree with TRBD2. Trimming removed 5 bases from V and 3 bases from J; junction bases left unmatched: 7. The CDR3 consists of 15 residues. The germline V gene encodes CDR1 KGHSH and CDR2 LQKENI. The chain's CDR3 is CASSYEGLAVYEQYF. The CDR3 nucleotides read TGTGCCAGCTCATACGAAGGACTAGCGGTCTACGAGCAGTACTTC.

The rearrangement links TRBV7-3 to TRBJ1-6; tentative D call: TRBD1 (5 bases). Germline loops: CDR1 SGHTA, CDR2 FQGTGA. There are 14 residues in the CDR3. Trimming pared 1 base from V and 9 bases from J, leaving 10 bases between. CDR3 bases: TGTGCCAGCAGCTTAAAGGGGAAGGTTTCACCCCTCCACTTT. It specifies CASSLKGKVSPLHF.

The CDR3 DNA sequence: TGTGCCAGCACCTTGGGAGGGGTACCCTACGAGCAGTACTTC. The encoded protein is CASTLGGVPYEQYF. The rearrangement uses TRBV28 and TRBJ2-7, with 7 bases fitting TRBD2. The CDR3 consists of 14 residues. The germline V gene has CDR1 MDHEN and CDR2 SYDVKM. J was trimmed by 2 bases and V by 7 bases; bases with no gene match: 8.

The rearrangement joins TRBV29-1 to TRBJ1-6; TRBD1 is a possible D gene (5 bases). Trimming removed 4 bases from V and 4 bases from J, with 8 bases in between. Looked up from germline, CDR1 is SQVTM and CDR2 is ANQGSEA. This CDR3 comprises 13 residues. CDR3 protein: CSVGQTYNSPLHF. CDR3 nucleotides: TGCAGCGTTGGACAGACTTATAATTCACCCCTCCACTTT.

The V call is TRBV6-6, the J call TRBJ2-7; a possible D gene is TRBD2 (6 bases). Germline V CDR1 and CDR2: MNHNY, SVGAGI (reference sequence). Trimming removed 5 bases from V and 3 bases from J, with 11 bases in between. The length of the CDR3 is 13 residues. DNA for the CDR3: TGTGCCAGCAGTCGGCTGGGAGGCTACGAGCAGTACTTC. Encoded protein: CASSRLGGYEQYF.

The chain employs TRBV5-4 and TRBJ2-3; D remains ambiguous. The CDR3 extends over 16 amino acids. Between the trimmed V and J ends, which lost 0 bases and 0 bases, there was a span of 11 bases. The germline V gene has CDR1 SGHNT and CDR2 YYREEE (reference sequence). The CDR3 loop is CASSLAGSQSTDTQYF. The CDR3 region has the DNA TGTGCCAGCAGCTTGGCTGGTAGCCAGAGCACAGATACGCAGTATTTT.

The chain combines TRBV9 with TRBJ1-2; TRBD1 might be the D (6 bases). The CDR3 is 17 residues long. The ends were cut back, 1 base at V and 3 bases at J, with 19 bases in the middle. In germline, CDR1 is SGDLS, CDR2 YYNGEE. CDR3 DNA: TGTGCCAGCAGCGTACAGGACAGACCATTAGGGGACTATGGCTACACCTTC. Residues: CASSVQDRPLGDYGYTF.

The J gene is TRBJ1-1, the V gene TRBV18; perhaps TRBD1 as D (6 bases). In germline, CDR1 is KGHSH, CDR2 LQKENI. The CDR3 is made up of 15 amino acids. Trimming pared 2 bases from V and 3 bases from J, leaving 13 bases between. Here the CDR3 reads CASSPLGAWDTEAFF. The CDR3 DNA sequence: TGTGCCAGCTCACCATTGGGGGCGTGGGACACTGAAGCTTTCTTT.

V gene TRBV25-1 combines with J gene TRBJ1-3; 10 bases match TRBD1. The CDR3 is made up of 15 amino acids. Trimming took 4 bases from V and 7 from J; bases not matched to a gene: 7. Germline V lookup: CDR1 MGHDK, CDR2 SYGVNS. In nucleotides, the CDR3 is TGTGCCAGCAGTGGTCACCGACAGGGGGCGAACACCATATATTTT. This codes for CASSGHRQGANTIYF.

V and J are TRBV7-9 and TRBJ1-1; 8 nucleotides match TRBD1. CDR3 length: 17 residues. Trimming removed 5 bases from V and 8 bases from J; junction bases left unmatched: 19. Germline CDR1 and CDR2: SEHNR and FQNEAQ (reference sequence). Here the CDR3 DNA reads TGTGCCAGCAGCCACCGGACAGGGAAGGAGCTCAACGAAGAAGCTTTCTTT. Protein product: CASSHRTGKELNEEAFF.

The gene calls are TRBV9 and TRBJ1-5; D unclear. Between the trimmed V and J ends, which lost 0 bases and 4 bases, there was a span of 5 bases. The CDR3 contains 13 residues. CDR1 is SGDLS and CDR2 is YYNGEE in the germline V gene. The CDR3 sequence: CASSVDGNQPQHF. The DNA for the CDR3 is TGTGCCAGCAGCGTAGACGGGAATCAGCCCCAGCATTTT.

The chain joins TRBV5-6 to TRBJ1-1, with D possibly matching TRBD1 (5 bases). The CDR3 spans 16 residues. V lost 1 base, J lost 6 bases, and 19 bases lay in between. The germline V gene has CDR1 SGHDT and CDR2 YYEEEE. CDR3 sequence reads: CASSLQARQNKPEAFF. In DNA, the CDR3 is TGTGCCAGCAGCTTGCAGGCCCGACAGAATAAGCCTGAAGCTTTCTTT.

This sequence joins TRBV2 and TRBJ1-2; TRBD1 is a possible D gene (6 bases). CDR1 and CDR2 from the germline V gene are SNHLY and FYNNEI. The ends were cut back, 1 base at V and 2 bases at J, with 8 bases in the middle. The CDR3 totals 14 residues. CDR3 amino acids: CASSEGRGNYGYTF. CDR3 DNA sequence: TGTGCCAGCAGTGAAGGCAGGGGCAACTATGGCTACACCTTC.